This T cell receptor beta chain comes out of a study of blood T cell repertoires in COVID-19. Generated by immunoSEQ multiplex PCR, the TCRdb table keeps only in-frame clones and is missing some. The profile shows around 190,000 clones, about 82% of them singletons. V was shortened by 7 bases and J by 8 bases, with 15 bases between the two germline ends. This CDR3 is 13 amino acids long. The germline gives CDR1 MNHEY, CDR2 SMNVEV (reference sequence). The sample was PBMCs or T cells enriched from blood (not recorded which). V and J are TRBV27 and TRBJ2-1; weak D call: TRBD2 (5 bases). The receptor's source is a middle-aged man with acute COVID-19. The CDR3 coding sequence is TGTGCCAGCAAAGGGCTTTCGGAGGATGAGCAGTTCTTC. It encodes CASKGLSEDEQFF.